Shown below are 13 T cell receptor beta chains from a single sample sequenced in a study of Tregs in tolerant kidney transplant recipients. The table came from immunoSEQ multiplex PCR; TCRdb's copy has only in-frame clones and leaves some out. The sample shows 25,000 to 35,000 clones, and approximately 6.9% sits with its ten largest clones. Sequenced material: CD8+ T cells from blood, taken before the transplant. Receptors originate from a human donor who received a combined kidney and bone marrow transplant.

Note on this clone: The read falls 3 residues short of the CDR3 end, and the missing part is taken from the germline J gene. This chain connects TRBV7-9 to TRBJ2-5, with 8 positions matching TRBD1. The V gene's germline CDR1 is SEHNR and CDR2 FQNEAQ (reference sequence). The CDR3 spans 14 residues. Trimming took 5 bases from V and 1 from J; bases not matched to a gene: 3. The CDR3 bases that were read are TGTGCCAGCAGCCCCGACAGGGGCCAAGAGACC. As protein: CASSPDRGQET. The whole CDR3 is CASSPDRGQETQYF.

About this clone itself: The read finishes 3 residues shy of the CDR3 end, and the germline J gene is used to complete it. The chain links TRBV7-6 to TRBJ2-7; 8 bases map to TRBD2. The CDR3 is made up of 16 amino acids. Looked up from germline, CDR1 is SGHVS and CDR2 is FNYEAQ. The V and J ends lost 6 bases and 0 bases, in that order; junction bases with no gene match: 10. CDR3 amino acids: CASSPGGPFSSYEQYF. CDR3 DNA (partial): TGTGCCAGCAGTCCGGGGGGGCCTTTCAGCTCCTACGAG. The full variable domain, in which reference TRBV7-6 and TRBJ2-7 provide the parts outside the CDR3, is GAGVSQSPRYKVTKRGQDVALRCDPISGHVSLYWYRQALGQGPEFLTYFNYEAQQDKSGLPNDRFSAERPEGSISTLTIQRTEQRDSAMYRCASSPGGPFSSYEQYFGPGTRLTVT.

The chain's CDR3 is CSAADREKNTGELFF. Partial CDR3 DNA: TGCAGTGCTGCTGACAGGGAAAAGAACACCGGGGAG. The chain recombines TRBV20-1 with TRBJ2-2; 7 bases align to TRBD1. The read ends 3 residues before the CDR3 terminus; that terminus is restored from the germline J gene. CDR1 DFQATT and CDR2 SNEGSKA come from the germline V gene (reference sequence). J gave up 1 base and V 5 bases, and 7 bases lay outside the gene matches. CDR3 length equals 15 residues.

A remark on this clone: The missing CDR3 end, 3 residues past where the read stops, is filled in from the germline J gene. The chain employs TRBV20-1 and TRBJ1-1; D unresolved. The V gene lost 6 bases and the J gene lost 2 bases, with 7 bases spanning the gap. In germline, CDR1 is DFQATT, CDR2 SNEGSKA (reference sequence). This CDR3 spans 11 amino acids. CDR3 protein: CSATPNTEAFF. The covered CDR3 bases are TGCAGTGCAACACCCAACACTGAA.

CDR3: CAISGQGLELTGANVLTF. CDR3 DNA, as far as it was read: TGTGCCATCAGTGGACAGGGTCTTGAGTTAACTGGGGCCAACGTC. The rearrangement uses TRBV10-3 and TRBJ2-6; the match to TRBD1 covers 7 bases. The sequence runs out 3 residues before the end of the CDR3; the remainder is reconstructed from the germline J gene. Per the germline V gene, CDR1 is ENHRY and CDR2 is SYGVKD. The V and J ends lost 4 bases and 2 bases, in that order; junction bases with no gene match: 11. CDR3 length: 18 residues.

With respect to this clone: The read comes to an end 3 residues before the CDR3 does, leaving the germline J gene to fill in the end. This rearrangement joins TRBV7-6 to TRBJ1-2; 7 positions match TRBD1. Trimming took 4 bases from V and 6 from J; bases not matched to a gene: 2. Germline V gene data show CDR1 as SGHVS and CDR2 as FNYEAQ. The CDR3 totals 12 residues. The CDR3 bases that were read are TGTGCCAGCAGCTCAGGACAGGATGGC. Translating it yields CASSSGQDG. The complete CDR3 sequence is CASSSGQDGYTF. Filled out from reference TRBV7-6 and TRBJ1-2, the complete variable domain reads GAGVSQSPRYKVTKRGQDVALRCDPISGHVSLYWYRQALGQGPEFLTYFNYEAQQDKSGLPNDRFSAERPEGSISTLTIQRTEQRDSAMYRCASSSGQDGYTFGSGTRLTVV.

Of note for this clone: Sequencing ends 3 residues short of the CDR3 end; the germline J gene provides the rest. The chain employs TRBV5-6 and TRBJ2-1, with a possible D match to TRBD1 (5 bases). Trimming took 1 base from V and 0 from J, leaving 8 bases between them. The CDR3 is 15 residues long. Germline CDR1 is SGHDT and CDR2 is YYEEEE. This CDR3 is CASSLLQGSYNEQFF. The part of the CDR3 DNA that was read is TGTGCCAGCAGCTTGCTCCAGGGCTCCTACAATGAG.

About this clone: The read comes to an end 3 residues before the CDR3 does, leaving the germline J gene to fill in the end. The chain combines TRBV30 with TRBJ2-7; D might be TRBD2 (6 bases). CDR3 length: 13 amino acids. CDR1 GTSNPN and CDR2 SVGIG come from the germline V gene (reference sequence). Trimming cost V 5 bases and J 3 bases, with 14 bases left between them. The CDR3 sequence is CAWELAENYEQYF. CDR3 bases read: TGTGCCTGGGAACTAGCCGAAAACTACGAG.

On this clone: The read gets to within 3 residues of the CDR3 end, and the germline J gene fills in the rest. V is TRBV30 and J is TRBJ2-7; 7 bases map to TRBD2. CDR3 length: 12 residues. Germline lookup yields CDR1 GTSNPN and CDR2 SVGIG (reference sequence). Trimming cost V 3 bases and J 6 bases; bases outside gene matches: 5. CDR3 residues: CAWSLTSVEQYF. Partial CDR3 DNA: TGTGCCTGGAGCCTTACTAGCGTCGAG.

Worth noting for this clone: The read gets to within 3 residues of the CDR3 end, and the germline J gene fills in the rest. This chain uses TRBV2 with TRBJ1-1; D possibly corresponds to TRBD1 (6 bases). The V gene lost 7 bases and the J gene lost 1 base, with 13 bases spanning the gap. From germline, CDR1 is SNHLY and CDR2 FYNNEI. CDR3 length equals 14 residues. CDR3 DNA (partial): TGTGCCAGCACACGGGGGGCTGGGAACACTGAA. Its translation is CASTRGAGNTE. The CDR3 in full is CASTRGAGNTEAFF. Using reference TRBV2 and TRBJ1-1 for the parts outside the CDR3, the full variable domain is EPEVTQTPSHQVTQMGQEVILRCVPISNHLYFYWYRQILGQKVEFLVSFYNNEISEKSEIFDDQFSVERPDGSNFTLKIRSTKLEDSAMYFCASTRGAGNTEAFFGQGTRLTVV.

Concerning this clone: From the germline J gene comes the end of the CDR3, since the read stops 3 residues before it. The rearrangement links TRBV19 to TRBJ1-5; 9 bases line up with TRBD1. The V gene's germline CDR1 is LNHDA and CDR2 SQIVND (reference sequence). The CDR3 spans 15 residues. Germline trimming cut 3 bases from V and 5 bases from J; bases unmatched to any gene: 5. Partial CDR3 DNA: TGTGCCAGTAGTATTTGGACAGGGGAGGATCAGCCC. Amino acids: CASSIWTGEDQP. The whole CDR3 sequence is CASSIWTGEDQPQHF.

Partial CDR3 DNA: TGTGCCAGCAGTGGACAGCCCTATGGC. Translating it yields CASSGQPYG. The complete CDR3 reads CASSGQPYGYTF. V is TRBV5-6 and J is TRBJ1-2; weak D call: TRBD1 (6 bases). The read is 3 residues too short to cover the CDR3 end, so that end is filled in from the germline J gene. Deletions cut 5 bases from V and 4 bases from J, with 9 bases between. The germline gives CDR1 SGHDT, CDR2 YYEEEE. CDR3 length: 12 residues.

To note about this clone: The CDR3 is cut off 3 residues early in the read; its end comes from the germline J gene. The V call is TRBV10-3, the J call TRBJ2-7; 9 nucleotides align to TRBD2. V shed 6 bases, J shed 5 bases, and the junction held 14 bases outside the gene matches. CDR1 ENHRY and CDR2 SYGVKD come from the germline V gene. This CDR3 region has 16 residues. CDR3 loop: CAISKGLAAIENEQYF. The sequenced part of the CDR3 DNA is TGTGCCATCAGCAAGGGACTAGCCGCCATCGAGAACGAG.